A single sample gave rise to the 4 T cell receptor beta chains below, sequenced in a study of T cell changes during pregnancy in multiple sclerosis. Libraries were prepared by immunoSEQ multiplex PCR; TCRdb keeps only in-frame clonotypes and omits some of them. The sample has some 46,000 clones; more than 85% are singletons. Sequenced here: CD4+ T cells from peripheral blood mononuclear cells, sampled after pregnancy. The receptors were sampled from a female donor with multiple sclerosis, enrolled in a pregnancy study.

The rearrangement joins TRBV19 to TRBJ1-1; the D is unclear. The germline V gene has CDR1 LNHDA and CDR2 SQIVND (reference sequence). The CDR3 has 15 amino acids. V lost 1 base and J lost 0, with 9 bases in between. The CDR3 region is CASSIGRYLNTEAFF. CDR3 bases: TGTGCCAGTAGTATAGGTAGATACCTGAACACTGAAGCTTTCTTT.

This sequence joins TRBV4-2 and TRBJ1-2; 7 nucleotides agree with TRBD1. CDR3 length equals 15 residues. Germline CDR1 reads LGHNA; CDR2 reads YNFKEQ. The junction had 8 bases not matched to a gene; V was cut back by 4 bases and J by 3 bases. Written as DNA, the CDR3 is TGTGCCAGCAGCCCAACGGGAGGGACAGACTATGGCTACACCTTC. As protein: CASSPTGGTDYGYTF.

This clone was counted once. This chain links TRBV19 with TRBJ1-2, with D maybe TRBD1 (6 bases). CDR3 length: 16 residues. Trimming pared 5 bases from V and 4 bases from J, leaving 20 bases between. CDR1 is LNHDA and CDR2 is SQIVND in the germline V gene (reference sequence). The CDR3 DNA follows: TGTGCCAGTAGTCCTCCCGGGACACGGGCTGTCTATGGCTACACCTTC. Protein sequence: CASSPPGTRAVYGYTF.

The rearrangement joins TRBV19 to TRBJ2-3, with 11 bases aligning to TRBD2. The CDR3 extends over 17 amino acids. Trimming cost V 1 base and J 3 bases; bases outside gene matches: 6. Germline values: CDR1 LNHDA, CDR2 SQIVND (reference sequence). CDR3 protein: CASSIGLASGRTDTQYF. In DNA form, the CDR3 reads TGTGCCAGTAGTATAGGGCTGGCTAGCGGGAGGACAGATACGCAGTATTTT.